A single sample is the source of the 7 T cell receptor beta chains below, sequenced in a study of blood T cells in healthy people across ages. Then a second PCR, running roughly 7 to 11 cycles, was carried out with a sample-barcoded 5' primer and a J-beta primer mix. A single record per CDR3 protein comes from TCRdb applying MiXCR to the 5' RACE reads. The sample records about 1.4 million distinct CDR3 sequences, roughly 59% being singletons. Sequencing was carried out using blood. All receptors come from a man aged 18 to 35 in good health.

The chain carries TRBV6-6 and TRBJ1-2; perhaps TRBD1 as D (5 bases). Trimming pared 2 bases from V and 2 bases from J, leaving 12 bases between. Germline-derived CDR1 and CDR2 are MNHNY and SVGAGI (reference sequence). The CDR3 consists of 15 residues. Written as DNA, the CDR3 is TGTGCCAGCAGTTACGGCCAGGGCCCCAACTATGGCTACACCTTC. This gives the protein CASSYGQGPNYGYTF.

This chain connects TRBV6-2 or TRBV6-3 to TRBJ2-3; 7 bases are a match to TRBD1. Germline loops: CDR1 MNHEY, CDR2 SVGEGT. Unmatched junction bases numbered 4, after V lost 0 bases and J lost 1 base. This CDR3 spans 16 amino acids. The CDR3 sequence: CASSYSKGAGTDTQYF. CDR3 sequence (DNA): TGTGCCAGCAGTTACTCGAAGGGGGCTGGCACAGATACGCAGTATTTT.

This chain joins TRBV15 and TRBJ2-1; D unclear. This CDR3 comprises 12 residues. Trimming left V 5 bases short and J 9 bases short, with 11 bases between. Germline values: CDR1 LNHNV, CDR2 YYDKDF (reference sequence). The CDR3 sequence: CATSRLLREQFF. CDR3 DNA sequence: TGTGCCACCAGCCGACTCCTGCGTGAGCAGTTCTTC.

J is TRBJ2-5 and V is TRBV2, with D perhaps being TRBD1 or TRBD2 (5 bases each). The J call is in doubt because the DNA end fits TRBJ2-7 better. This CDR3 spans 14 amino acids. Germline V gives CDR1 SNHLY, CDR2 FYNNEI. DNA of the CDR3: TGTGCCAGCAGTGAAAATCGGGGCAGGCGCGAGCAGTACTTC. Protein product: CASSENRGRREQYF.

The chain uses TRBV4-1 and TRBJ2-3, with TRBD2 as a possible D gene (6 bases). Trimming stripped 0 bases from V and 4 bases from J, with 11 bases between. The CDR3 extends over 15 amino acids. The germline V gene has CDR1 MGHRA and CDR2 YSYEKL. This CDR3 reads CASSQDRLASDTQYF. CDR3 DNA sequence: TGCGCCAGCAGCCAAGATAGGCTAGCGTCAGATACGCAGTATTTT.

This chain uses TRBV6-2 or TRBV6-3 with TRBJ2-7, with 7 bases aligning to TRBD1. CDR1 and CDR2 from the germline V gene are MNHEY and SVGEGT. The CDR3 has 15 amino acids. Trimming removed 5 bases from V and 2 bases from J; junction bases left unmatched: 9. CDR3 nucleotide sequence: TGTGCCAGCAGTCTTACGGGACAGCGGCCCTACGAGCAGTACTTC. Amino acid sequence: CASSLTGQRPYEQYF.

In the case of this clonotype: The conserved final phenylalanine or tryptophan is absent from the CDR3, which likely points to a read error. This chain links TRBV25-1 with TRBJ2-5; D might be TRBD1 or TRBD2, each matching 5 bases. This CDR3 region has 11 residues. Germline V gene sequence: CDR1 MGHDK, CDR2 SYGVNS. V was cut by 4 bases and J by 11 bases, with 11 bases left in between. CDR3 sequence (DNA): TGTGCCAGCAGTGCAGGGTGGGGGCAGTACTTA. Translated: CASSAGWGQYL.